These T cell receptor beta chains were read from a single sample in a study of beta chain features in type 1 diabetes. Sequencing was performed with immunoSEQ multiplex PCR; in TCRdb, only in-frame clones are kept and a portion is missing. The sample lists around 240,000 clones; more than 9% were seen once. Sequencing was performed on naive CD4+ T cells from blood. The receptors were gathered from a woman aged 18-29 years in good health. Each CDR3 is given with its conserved first and last residue. The D gene is left open where the match is weak. Clone sizes are given selectively: once, few, many, or a class where the clone is expanded.

-	TRBV27	TRBD2	TRBJ2-2	TGTGCCAGCAGTAACCTAGCGGCGAACACCGGGGAGCTGTTTTTT	CASSNLAANTGELFF
few	TRBV5-1	-	TRBJ2-7	TGCGCCAGCAGCCCACCGAGTCCCTACGAGCAGTACTTC	CASSPPSPYEQYF
-	TRBV9	TRBD1	TRBJ1-1	TGTGCCAGCAGCGGAAGACAGGGAAGAAACACTGAAGCCTTCTTT	CASSGRQGRNTEAFF
few	TRBV29-1	TRBD1	TRBJ1-1	TGCAGCGTTGCCTTTGACAGGGTGAACACTGAAGCTTTCTTT	CSVAFDRVNTEAFF
-	TRBV5-6	TRBD2	TRBJ2-5	TGTGCCAGCATGATAGCGGGGTTAAAAGAGACCCAGTACTTC	CASMIAGLKETQYF
few	TRBV10-3	TRBD2	TRBJ2-3	TGTGCCATCAGCCACCAGCGGGAGGGCCCGACAGATACGCAGTATTTT	CAISHQREGPTDTQYF
few	TRBV6-6	-	TRBJ2-3	TGTGCCAGCAGTTCTCCGGGAGCATCTAGCACAGATACGCAGTATTTT	CASSSPGASSTDTQYF
-	TRBV9	-	TRBJ1-2	TGTGCCAGCAGCGTAGGGGCAGACACTAACTATGGCTACACCTTC	CASSVGADTNYGYTF
-	TRBV29-1	TRBD2	TRBJ2-1	TGCAGCGCCTTGAAGAGCCTAGCGGACAATGAGCAGTTCTTC	CSALKSLADNEQFF
-	TRBV4-1	TRBD2	TRBJ2-3	TGCGCCAGCAGCCAAGGACTAGCGGGAGTAGGAACAGATACGCAGTATTTT	CASSQGLAGVGTDTQYF
-	TRBV5-4	-	TRBJ2-7	TGTGCCAGCAGCCCGGGGCTCCCCAGGGGGGCCTCCTACGAGCAGTACTTC	CASSPGLPRGASYEQYF
-	TRBV30	TRBD2	TRBJ2-7	TGTGCCTGGAGTGTTTTAGCGGGAGGGTGGGCCGAGCAGTACTTC	CAWSVLAGGWAEQYF
-	TRBV14	TRBD2	TRBJ2-2	TGTGCCAGCAGCCGGGTCGGGAGGGCATCCGGGGAGCTGTTTTTT	CASSRVGRASGELFF
-	TRBV9	-	TRBJ1-2	TGTGCCAGCAGCCAAGCGGGGGGGTATGGCTACACCTTC	CASSQAGGYGYTF
-	TRBV6-1	-	TRBJ2-5	TGTGCCAGCAGGGTAGCGAGACCGCAAGAGACCCAGTACTTC	CASRVARPQETQYF
few	TRBV5-1	-	TRBJ1-3	TGCGCCAGCAGCTTGGGACTGACGGACTCTGGAAACACCATATATTTT	CASSLGLTDSGNTIYF
few	TRBV2	TRBD2	TRBJ2-3	TGTGCCAGCAGTGGATACGGGACTAGCGGGGGGCCTTTCACAGATACGCAGTATTTT	CASSGYGTSGGPFTDTQYF
few	TRBV5-8	TRBD2	TRBJ2-7	TGTGCCAGCAGCCTTAGGGCTAGCGGGGGGGCCGAGCAGTACTTC	CASSLRASGGAEQYF
once	TRBV28	-	TRBJ1-2	TGTGCCAGCAGTTGGAGGGGCTTTGCTGGCTACACCTTC	CASSWRGFAGYTF
-	TRBV5-1	TRBD2	TRBJ2-1	TGCGCCAGCAGCTTCGCACTAGCGGGATCTGGGGATGAGCAGTTCTTC	CASSFALAGSGDEQFF
few	TRBV5-6	TRBD2	TRBJ2-7	TGTGCCAGCAGCTTGGTAGCGGGGGGCGCGTACGAGCAGTACTTC	CASSLVAGGAYEQYF
many	TRBV9	-	TRBJ2-3	TGTGCCAGCAGCAGGGAGGCCCCAGATACGCAGTATTTT	CASSREAPDTQYF
few	TRBV7-8	-	TRBJ2-7	TGTGCCAGCAGCTTAGCGACAGGCCTAGGCTACGAGCAGTACTTC	CASSLATGLGYEQYF
-	TRBV6-6	-	TRBJ2-1	TGTGCCAGCAGTTACTTAGGGGACAATGAGCAGTTCTTC	CASSYLGDNEQFF
few	TRBV19	TRBD2	TRBJ2-7	TGTGCCACCCGCAGCCTAGCGGGGTCCTACGAGCAGTACTTC	CATRSLAGSYEQYF
-	TRBV9	-	TRBJ2-5	TGTGCCAGCAGCGTAGGACAGCCTCAAGAGACCCAGTACTTC	CASSVGQPQETQYF
few	TRBV6-6	TRBD1	TRBJ1-2	TGTGCCAGCAGTCCAGACAGGGTCTATGGCTACACCTTC	CASSPDRVYGYTF
-	TRBV19	-	TRBJ1-2	TGTGCCAGTAGTATAGTCCAGTCCTATGGCTACACCTTC	CASSIVQSYGYTF
-	TRBV15	-	TRBJ2-7	TGTGCCACCAGCAGAGTTATTGGGACATTAGGCGAGCAGTACTTC	CATSRVIGTLGEQYF
-	TRBV28	TRBD2	TRBJ2-1	TGTGCCAGCAGTTACGGGGCGGGAGGGCCATTCAATGAGCAGTTCTTC	CASSYGAGGPFNEQFF
once	TRBV6-5	-	TRBJ1-1	TGTGCCAGCAGTTACTCGGTATTTGCAGAGAACACTGAAGCTTTCTTT	CASSYSVFAENTEAFF
few	TRBV5-1	TRBD2	TRBJ2-2	TGCGCCAGCAGCGCGCCGACTAGCGGAATCACCGGGGAGCTGTTTTTT	CASSAPTSGITGELFF
-	TRBV19	-	TRBJ1-5	TGTGCCAGTAGTATAGATCGGCGTCGGGGGAGCCAGGGCAATCAGCCCCAGCATTTT	CASSIDRRRGSQGNQPQHF
-	TRBV28	-	TRBJ1-5	TGTGCCAGTAGGACAGCGGGCAATCAGCCCCAGCATTTT	CASRTAGNQPQHF
few	TRBV25-1	-	TRBJ1-6	TGTGCCAGCAGCGCCTCCTACTATAATTCACCCCTCCACTTT	CASSASYYNSPLHF
few	TRBV5-4	-	TRBJ1-1	TGTGCCAGCAGCTTGGAAAAGGCCCCCAGGGACACTGAAGCTTTCTTT	CASSLEKAPRDTEAFF
few	TRBV4-1	TRBD1	TRBJ1-2	TGCGCCAGCAGCCAAGATGGACAGGGGATTGGCTACACCTTC	CASSQDGQGIGYTF
few	TRBV27	TRBD2	TRBJ2-7	TGTGCCAGCAGTTTTGGACTAGCGGGAGGGAGCTACGAGCAGTACTTC	CASSFGLAGGSYEQYF
-	TRBV5-4	-	TRBJ2-7	TGTGCCAGCAGCTTGAGAGACGGGACCTACGAGCAGTACTTC	CASSLRDGTYEQYF
-	TRBV6-5	-	TRBJ1-2	TGTGCCAGCAGTTACACCCGGACACCCAACTATGGCTACACCTTC	CASSYTRTPNYGYTF
-	TRBV29-1	TRBD1	TRBJ1-1	TGCAGCGTTTCCTTTTCACGACAGGGGACGACTGAAGCTTTCTTT	CSVSFSRQGTTEAFF
-	TRBV5-1	-	TRBJ2-1	TGCGCCAGCAGCTTGGGATACGACTGGAGCTCCTACAATGAGCAGTTCTTC	CASSLGYDWSSYNEQFF
many	TRBV7-9	-	TRBJ2-5	TGTGCCAGCAGCTTAGTCGGAGAGACCCAGTACTTC	CASSLVGETQYF
few	TRBV15	-	TRBJ1-4	TGTGCCACCAGCAGAGACGGGGCGGGGAATGAAAAACTGTTTTTT	CATSRDGAGNEKLFF
few	TRBV5-1	TRBD1	TRBJ1-1	TGCGCCAGCAGTCCGGACAGGTTGAACACTGAAGCTTTCTTT	CASSPDRLNTEAFF
-	TRBV5-1	TRBD1	TRBJ2-7	TGCGCCAGCAGCCCCCTTCAGGGGGCAACCTCCTACGAGCAGTACTTC	CASSPLQGATSYEQYF
-	TRBV7-2	TRBD1	TRBJ2-1	TGTGCCAGCAGCTCAAGAAAGAAGGGGGCAGGTGATGAGCAGTTCTTC	CASSSRKKGAGDEQFF
-	TRBV9	-	TRBJ1-1	TGTGCCAGCACACTAGGTGGTGAGAACACTGAAGCTTTCTTT	CASTLGGENTEAFF
-	TRBV4-2	-	TRBJ1-5	TGTGCCAGCAGCCCCTGGGGGGAGGGGAATCAGCCCCAGCATTTT	CASSPWGEGNQPQHF
-	TRBV5-1	TRBD1	TRBJ2-5	TGCGCCAGCAGCGCCAGACAGGGGGCAGAGACCCAGTACTTC	CASSARQGAETQYF
few	TRBV6-1	TRBD2	TRBJ2-1	TGTGCCAGCAGTGGAAGGACTAGCGGGAGGAACTACAATGAGCAGTTCTTC	CASSGRTSGRNYNEQFF
-	TRBV5-4	-	TRBJ2-7	TGTGCCAGCAGCGGCAACAGGGTCCCCTACGAGCAGTACTTC	CASSGNRVPYEQYF
few	TRBV5-4	-	TRBJ2-1	TGTGCCAGCAGCTGGGGGGGAACTAGTAGAGGGGGCAATGAGCAGTTCTTC	CASSWGGTSRGGNEQFF
few	TRBV6-1	-	TRBJ1-1	TGTGCCAGCAGTGGGACAGTCAACACTGAAGCTTTCTTT	CASSGTVNTEAFF
-	TRBV18	-	TRBJ2-5	TGTGCCAGCTCACCCTTGGACAGACAAGAGACCCAGTACTTC	CASSPLDRQETQYF
few	TRBV5-1	-	TRBJ2-7	TGCGCCAGCAGCTTGGGTTTGGCGGGATCCGCCACCTACGAGCAGTACTTC	CASSLGLAGSATYEQYF
-	TRBV6-6	-	TRBJ2-5	TGTGCCAGCAGTTACTCTGGAGTCCAAGAGACCCAGTACTTC	CASSYSGVQETQYF
few	TRBV30	-	TRBJ1-2	TGTGCTTCTTGGCCCAGTGGCTACACCTTC	CASWPSGYTF
-	TRBV15	TRBD2	TRBJ2-7	TGTGCCACCAGCAGTCGACTAGCGGGAGGGAGCGAGCAGTACTTC	CATSSRLAGGSEQYF
few	TRBV5-4	-	TRBJ1-2	TGTGCCAGCAGCTCGGGTGCCGACTATGGCTACACCTTC	CASSSGADYGYTF